The text below deals with one TCR beta chain. Distinct nucleotide sequences in the sample also encode this CDR3. Recovery among Cohort 3 donors was established by two negative PCRs, clearance, or symptom resolution. Using immunoSEQ multiplex PCR, the repertoire was profiled, and TCRdb retains in-frame clones only, with some absent. The data contain some 490,000 clones, around nine tenths of them singletons. The entry originates in a study of blood T cell repertoires in COVID-19. In the study overall: The United States, Italy and Spain provided the acute and convalescent COVID-19 samples. From T cells, B-cell-depleted T cells, or PBMCs came the material, which was cDNA or gDNA.

With 0 bases removed from V and 2 bases from J, the gap between germline ends came to 13 bases. There are 16 residues in the CDR3. Germline V gives CDR1 SGHRS, CDR2 YFSETQ. The gene calls are TRBV5-1 and TRBJ2-3, with a weak D call TRBD2 (6 bases). The TCR comes from an older woman who had recovered from COVID-19. Sequencing used PBMCs or T cells enriched from blood (not recorded which). DNA for the CDR3: TGCGCCAGCAGCTTGGGGGGCACGGGGGACACAGATACGCAGTATTTT. Amino acid sequence: CASSLGGTGDTDTQYF.